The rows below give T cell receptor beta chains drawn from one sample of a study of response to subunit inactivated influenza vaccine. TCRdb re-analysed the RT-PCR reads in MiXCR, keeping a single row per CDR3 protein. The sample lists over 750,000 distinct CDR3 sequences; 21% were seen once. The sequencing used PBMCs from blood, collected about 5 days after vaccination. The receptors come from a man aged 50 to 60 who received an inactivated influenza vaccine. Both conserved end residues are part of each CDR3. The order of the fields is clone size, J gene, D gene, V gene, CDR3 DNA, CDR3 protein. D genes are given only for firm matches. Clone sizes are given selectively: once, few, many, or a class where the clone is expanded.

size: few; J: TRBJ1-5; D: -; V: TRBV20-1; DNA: TGCAGTGCTCAGGCCGGGGCACCCCAGCATTTT; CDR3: CSAQAGAPQHF
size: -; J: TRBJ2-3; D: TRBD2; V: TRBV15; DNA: TGTGCCACCAGCAGCCGGGACTACACCACAGATACGCAGTATTTT; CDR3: CATSSRDYTTDTQYF
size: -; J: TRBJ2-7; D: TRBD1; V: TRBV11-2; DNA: TGTGCCAGCAGACGCCCGGGACAGGCCTACGAGCAGTACTTC; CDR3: CASRRPGQAYEQYF
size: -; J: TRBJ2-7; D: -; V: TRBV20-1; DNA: TGCAGTGCCAAGAAAGGGGGACACACCTTCGAGCAGTACTTC; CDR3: CSAKKGGHTFEQYF
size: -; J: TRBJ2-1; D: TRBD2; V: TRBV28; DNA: TGTGCCAGCAGTTCCGCCGTTATGCGGGGGGGCCGGAATGAGCAGTTCTTC; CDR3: CASSSAVMRGGRNEQFF
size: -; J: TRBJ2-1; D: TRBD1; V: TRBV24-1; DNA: TGTGCCACCAGTGAACGGACAGGGGGCCATGAGCAGTTCTTC; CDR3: CATSERTGGHEQFF
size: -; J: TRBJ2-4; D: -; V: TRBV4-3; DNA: TGCGCCAGCAGCCAAGAACTGGCACAGATTAAAAACATTCAGTACTTC; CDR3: CASSQELAQIKNIQYF
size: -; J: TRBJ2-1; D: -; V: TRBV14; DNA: TGTGCCAGTCAGGGTTTATCCTACAATGAGCAGTTCTTC; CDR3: CASQGLSYNEQFF
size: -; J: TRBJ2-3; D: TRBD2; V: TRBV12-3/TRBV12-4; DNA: TGTGCCAGCAGTTTCGGGAGGGGAGATACGCAGTATTTT; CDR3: CASSFGRGDTQYF
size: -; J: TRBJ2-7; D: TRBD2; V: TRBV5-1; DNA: TGCGCCAGCAGCCCCCAGACTAGCGACCAACTCTCCTACGAGCAGTACTTC; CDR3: CASSPQTSDQLSYEQYF
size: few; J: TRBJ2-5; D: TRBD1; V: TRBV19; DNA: TGTGCCAGTAGCCGAGGACAGGGACTGGTGGAGACCCAGTACTTC; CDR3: CASSRGQGLVETQYF
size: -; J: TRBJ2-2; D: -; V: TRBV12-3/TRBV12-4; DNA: TGTGCCAGCAGTTTAATCCTGGGGGAGCTGTTTTTT; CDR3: CASSLILGELFF
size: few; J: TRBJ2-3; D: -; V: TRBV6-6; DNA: TGTGCCAGCAGGGCAGAGAGCTATACGCAGTATTTT; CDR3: CASRAESYTQYF
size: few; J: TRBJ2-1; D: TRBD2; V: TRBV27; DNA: TGTGCCAGCCGATTAGCACTAGCGGGGAATGAGCAGTTCTTC; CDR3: CASRLALAGNEQFF
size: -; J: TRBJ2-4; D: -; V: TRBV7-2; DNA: TGTGCCAGCAGTCCAGACAGTTCTCTAGCCAAAAACATTCAGTACTTC; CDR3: CASSPDSSLAKNIQYF
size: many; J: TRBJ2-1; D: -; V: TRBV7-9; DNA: TGTGCCAGCAGCCGGGCCTGGGAGCAGTTCTTC; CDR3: CASSRAWEQFF
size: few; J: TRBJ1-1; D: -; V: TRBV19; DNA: TGTGCCAGTAGTATGTATGTCGGCGCGAACACTGAAGCTTTCTTT; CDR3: CASSMYVGANTEAFF
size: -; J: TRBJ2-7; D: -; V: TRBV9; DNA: TGTGCCAGCTCCGCGCGAGGGGACTACGAGCAGTACTTC; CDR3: CASSARGDYEQYF
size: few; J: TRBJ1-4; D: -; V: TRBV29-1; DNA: TGCAGCGTTGGTTCGGTCGGTTCTAATGAAAAACTGTTTTTT; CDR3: CSVGSVGSNEKLFF
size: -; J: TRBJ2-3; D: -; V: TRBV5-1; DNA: TGCGCCAGCAGAGAGCAGGGGAGGGATACGCAGTATTTT; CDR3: CASREQGRDTQYF
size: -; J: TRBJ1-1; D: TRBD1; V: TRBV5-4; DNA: TGTGCCAGCAGTCCAGGGGGGGGGCGCGACACTGAAGCTTTCTTT; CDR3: CASSPGGGRDTEAFF
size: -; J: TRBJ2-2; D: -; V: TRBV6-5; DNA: TGTGCCAGCAGTTATCAGGGAGACACCGGGGAGCTGTTTTTT; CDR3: CASSYQGDTGELFF
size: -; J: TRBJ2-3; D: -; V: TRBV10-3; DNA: TGTGCCATCAGTACTAGGGGGGGCGAAACAGATACGCAGTATTTT; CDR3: CAISTRGGETDTQYF
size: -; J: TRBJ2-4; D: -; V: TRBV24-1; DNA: TGTGCCACCAGTGCATCGTGGGACACCGTAGCCAAAAACATTCAGTACTTC; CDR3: CATSASWDTVAKNIQYF
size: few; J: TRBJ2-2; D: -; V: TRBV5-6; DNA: TGTGCCAGCAGCTTGGATGGGAGCCTGAACACCGGGGAGCTGTTTTTT; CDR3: CASSLDGSLNTGELFF